This T cell receptor (beta chain) originates from a study of early T cells in non-severe SARS-CoV-2 infection. The germline V gene has CDR1 SGHAT and CDR2 FQNNGV. The CDR3 spans 14 residues. V lost 1 base and J lost 2, with 7 bases in between. Individually, cDNA molecules had unique molecular identifiers attached to them. TCRdb fed the 5' RACE reads into MiXCR, producing one record per CDR3 protein. The data contain tens of thousands of distinct CDR3 sequences, 5% to 6% of them singletons. The chain links TRBV11-2 to TRBJ2-3; unclear D gene. This sequence was found in an adult who was a healthcare worker with PCR-confirmed SARS-CoV-2 infection or an uninfected control (not recorded which). Sequenced material: whole blood, taken at baseline. CDR3 loop: CASSLVGYTDTQYF. The CDR3 region has the DNA TGTGCCAGCAGCTTAGTCGGGTACACAGATACGCAGTATTTT.